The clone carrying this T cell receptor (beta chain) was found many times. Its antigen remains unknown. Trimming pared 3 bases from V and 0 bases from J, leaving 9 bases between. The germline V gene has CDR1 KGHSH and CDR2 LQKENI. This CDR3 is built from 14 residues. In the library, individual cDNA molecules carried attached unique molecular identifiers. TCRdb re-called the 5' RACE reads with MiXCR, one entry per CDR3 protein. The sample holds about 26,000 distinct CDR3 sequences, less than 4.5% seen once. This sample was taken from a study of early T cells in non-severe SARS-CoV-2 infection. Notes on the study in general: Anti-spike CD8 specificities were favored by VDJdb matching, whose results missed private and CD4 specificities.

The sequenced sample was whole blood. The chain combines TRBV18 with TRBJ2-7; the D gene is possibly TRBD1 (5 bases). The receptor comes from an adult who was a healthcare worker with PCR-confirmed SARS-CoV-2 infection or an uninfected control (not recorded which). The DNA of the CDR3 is TGTGCCAGCTCACCGGACACTGGCTCCTACGAGCAGTACTTC. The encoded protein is CASSPDTGSYEQYF.